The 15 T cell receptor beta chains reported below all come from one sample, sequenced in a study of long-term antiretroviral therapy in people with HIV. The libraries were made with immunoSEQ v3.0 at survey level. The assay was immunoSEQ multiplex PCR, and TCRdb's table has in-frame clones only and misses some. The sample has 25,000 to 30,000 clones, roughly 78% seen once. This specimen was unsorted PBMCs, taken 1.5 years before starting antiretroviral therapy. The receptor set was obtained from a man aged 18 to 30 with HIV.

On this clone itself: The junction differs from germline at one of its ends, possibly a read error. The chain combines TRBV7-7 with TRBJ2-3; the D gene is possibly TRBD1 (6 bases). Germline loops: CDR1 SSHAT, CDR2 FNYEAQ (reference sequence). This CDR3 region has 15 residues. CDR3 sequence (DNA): TGTGCTAGCAGCTTATCTCAGGGGAGCACAGATACGCAGTATTTT. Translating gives CASSLSQGSTDTQYF. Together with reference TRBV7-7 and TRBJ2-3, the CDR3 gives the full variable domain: GAGVSQSPRYKVTKRGQDVTLRCDPISSHATLYWYQQALGQGPEFLTYFNYEAQPDKSGLPSDRFSAERPEGSISTLTIQRTEQRDSAMYRCASSLSQGSTDTQYFGPGTRLTVL.

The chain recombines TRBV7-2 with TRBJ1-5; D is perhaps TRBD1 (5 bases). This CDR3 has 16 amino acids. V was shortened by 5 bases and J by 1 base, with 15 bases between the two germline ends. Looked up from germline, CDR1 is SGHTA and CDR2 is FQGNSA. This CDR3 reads CASSANRIGSNQPQHF. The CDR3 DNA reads TGTGCCAGCAGCGCCAACAGGATCGGAAGCAATCAGCCCCAGCATTTT.

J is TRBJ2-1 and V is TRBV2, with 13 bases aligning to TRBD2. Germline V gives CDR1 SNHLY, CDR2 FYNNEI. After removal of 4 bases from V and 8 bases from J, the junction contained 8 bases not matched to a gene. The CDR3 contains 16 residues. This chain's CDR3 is CASSATSGGPGDEQFF. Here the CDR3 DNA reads TGTGCCAGCAGTGCGACTAGCGGGGGGCCAGGGGATGAGCAGTTCTTC.

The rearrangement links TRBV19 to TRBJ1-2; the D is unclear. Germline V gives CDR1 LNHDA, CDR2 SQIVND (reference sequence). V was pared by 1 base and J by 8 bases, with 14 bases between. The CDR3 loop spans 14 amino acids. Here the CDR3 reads CASSIVAGMEGYTF. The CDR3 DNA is TGTGCCAGTAGTATAGTGGCGGGGATGGAAGGCTACACCTTC.

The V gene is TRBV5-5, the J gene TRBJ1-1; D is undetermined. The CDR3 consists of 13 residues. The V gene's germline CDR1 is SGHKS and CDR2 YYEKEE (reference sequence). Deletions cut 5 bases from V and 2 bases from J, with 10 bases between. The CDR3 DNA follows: TGTGCCAGCAGTTATGACACTAACACTGAAGCTTTCTTT. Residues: CASSYDTNTEAFF. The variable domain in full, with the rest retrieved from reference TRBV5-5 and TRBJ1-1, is DAGVTQSPTHLIKTRGQQVTLRCSPISGHKSVSWYQQVLGQGPQFIFQYYEKEERGRGNFPDRFSARQFPNYSSELNVNALLLGDSALYLCASSYDTNTEAFFGQGTRLTVV.

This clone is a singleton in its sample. DNA of the CDR3: TGTGCCTGGAGTCTCCCGGGACAGCCGAACACTGAAGCTTTCTTT. This sequence encodes CAWSLPGQPNTEAFF. The chain couples TRBV30 to TRBJ1-1; 7 positions match TRBD1. Germline assignment: CDR1 GTSNPN and CDR2 SVGIG (reference sequence). This CDR3 is 15 amino acids long. Trimming cost V 2 bases and J 1 base; bases outside gene matches: 7. The full variable domain, in which reference TRBV30 and TRBJ1-1 provide the parts outside the CDR3, is SQTIHQWPATLVQPVGSPLSLECTVEGTSNPNLYWYRQAAGRGLQLLFYSVGIGQISSEVPQNLSASRPQDRQFILSSKKLLLSDSGFYLCAWSLPGQPNTEAFFGQGTRLTVV.

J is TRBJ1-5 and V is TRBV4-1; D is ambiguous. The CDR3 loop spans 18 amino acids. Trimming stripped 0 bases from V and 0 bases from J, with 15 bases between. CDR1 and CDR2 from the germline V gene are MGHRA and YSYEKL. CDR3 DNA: TGCGCCAGCAGCCAAGACCCCCCCACCCGGATTAGCAATCAGCCCCAGCATTTT. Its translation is CASSQDPPTRISNQPQHF.

CDR3 sequence: CASSSGGGTYEQYF. As DNA, the CDR3 is TGCGCCAGCAGCTCAGGGGGAGGGACCTACGAGCAGTACTTC. V is TRBV5-1 and J is TRBJ2-7, with D tentatively TRBD1 or TRBD2 (7 bases each). The V and J ends lost 3 bases and 2 bases respectively, with 12 bases between them. Germline-derived CDR1 and CDR2 are SGHRS and YFSETQ. There are 14 residues in the CDR3.

The CDR3 protein is CASSWRGRPLETQYF. The CDR3, as DNA: TGTGCCAGCAGTTGGAGGGGACGGCCATTAGAGACCCAGTACTTC. The chain recombines TRBV6-5 with TRBJ2-5; possible D gene TRBD2, 6 bases. The CDR3 runs 15 residues. Trimming took 4 bases from V and 4 from J, leaving 16 bases between them. CDR1 MNHEY and CDR2 SVGAGI come from the germline V gene.

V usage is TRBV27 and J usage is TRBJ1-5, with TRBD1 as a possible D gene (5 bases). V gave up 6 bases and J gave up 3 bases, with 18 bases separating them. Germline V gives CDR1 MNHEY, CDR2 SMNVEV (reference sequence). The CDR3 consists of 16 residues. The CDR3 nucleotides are TGTGCCAGCAGAGAGGGAGGGGACTTCCCCAATCAGCCCCAGCATTTT. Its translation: CASREGGDFPNQPQHF.

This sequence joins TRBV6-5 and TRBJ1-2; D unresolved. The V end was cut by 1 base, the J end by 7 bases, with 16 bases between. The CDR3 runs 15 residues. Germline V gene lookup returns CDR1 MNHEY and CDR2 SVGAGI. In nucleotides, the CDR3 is TGTGCCAGCAGTTACTTGGATGGGGTGCTGAGTGGCTACACCTTC. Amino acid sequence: CASSYLDGVLSGYTF.

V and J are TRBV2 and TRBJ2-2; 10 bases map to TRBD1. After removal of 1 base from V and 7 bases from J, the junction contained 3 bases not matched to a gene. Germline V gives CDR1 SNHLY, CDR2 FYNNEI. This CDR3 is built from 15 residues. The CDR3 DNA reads TGTGCCAGCAGTGAAGGGACAGGGGGTGTCGGGGAGCTGTTTTTT. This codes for CASSEGTGGVGELFF.

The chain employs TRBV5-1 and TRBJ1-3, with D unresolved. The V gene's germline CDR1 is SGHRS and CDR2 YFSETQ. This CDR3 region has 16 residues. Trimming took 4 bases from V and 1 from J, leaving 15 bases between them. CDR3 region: CASSLHFRSSGNTIYF. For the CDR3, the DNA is TGCGCCAGCAGCCTCCACTTTAGGTCTTCTGGAAACACCATATATTTT. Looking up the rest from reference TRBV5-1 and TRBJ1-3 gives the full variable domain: KAGVTQTPRYLIKTRGQQVTLSCSPISGHRSVSWYQQTPGQGLQFLFEYFSETQRNKGNFPGRFSGRQFSNSRSEMNVSTLELGDSALYLCASSLHFRSSGNTIYFGEGSWLTVV.

The DNA for the CDR3 is TGTGCCAGCAGTGAACAACAGGGCGGTTACGAGCAGTACTTC. Its translation is CASSEQQGGYEQYF. This chain links TRBV6-1 with TRBJ2-7, with D perhaps matching TRBD1 (6 bases). This CDR3 has 14 residues. Trimming shortened V by 2 bases and J by 4 bases, and 12 bases separated the two germline ends. Germline loops: CDR1 MNHNS, CDR2 SASEGT.

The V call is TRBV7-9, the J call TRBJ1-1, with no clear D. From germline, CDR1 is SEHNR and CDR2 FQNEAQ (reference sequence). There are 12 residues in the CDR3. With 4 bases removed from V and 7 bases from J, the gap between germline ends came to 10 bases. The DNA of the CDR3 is TGTGCCAGCAGCTCGGAGGATATTGAAGCTTTCTTT. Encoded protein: CASSSEDIEAFF.